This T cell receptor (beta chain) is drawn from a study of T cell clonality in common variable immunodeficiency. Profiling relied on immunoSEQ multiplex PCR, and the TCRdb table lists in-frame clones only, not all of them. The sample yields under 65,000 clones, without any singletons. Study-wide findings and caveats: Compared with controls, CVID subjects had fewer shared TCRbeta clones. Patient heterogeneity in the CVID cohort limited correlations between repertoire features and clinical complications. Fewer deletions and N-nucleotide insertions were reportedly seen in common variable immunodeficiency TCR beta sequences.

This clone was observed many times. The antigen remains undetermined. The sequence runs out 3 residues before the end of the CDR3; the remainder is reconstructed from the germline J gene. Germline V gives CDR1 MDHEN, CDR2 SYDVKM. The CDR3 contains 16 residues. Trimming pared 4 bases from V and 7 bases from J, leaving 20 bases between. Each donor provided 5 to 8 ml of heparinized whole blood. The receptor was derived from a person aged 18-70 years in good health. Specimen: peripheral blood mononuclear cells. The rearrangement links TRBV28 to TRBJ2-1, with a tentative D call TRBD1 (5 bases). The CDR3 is CASSYKRGPTGNEQFF. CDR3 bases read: TGTGCCAGCAGTTATAAAAGGGGTCCCACCGGGAATGAG.